A single T cell receptor beta chain is shown here with its context. This specimen comes from a study of blood T cell repertoires in COVID-19. Study details: Sites in the United States, Italy and Spain provided acute and convalescent COVID-19 samples. Sample material is recorded as cDNA or gDNA derived from T cells, B-cell-depleted T cells, or PBMCs.

Authors' data handling: Reference gene primer amplification in the assay estimated nucleated cell counts. The table came from immunoSEQ multiplex PCR; TCRdb's copy has only in-frame clones and leaves some out. V, J and clone size were drawn from that table, and D and trimming were deduced from the DNA. In the table there are roughly 50,000 clones, roughly 84% of which are singletons. CDR1 and CDR2 (germline): SGHTA, FQGNSA. The CDR3 is 15 amino acids. Deletions cut 3 bases from V and 3 bases from J, with 11 bases between. The sequence came from a human donor with active COVID-19. The donor label of this sample is uncertain. The gene calls are TRBV7-2 and TRBJ1-4, with D possibly being TRBD1 (6 bases). The sequenced sample consisted of peripheral blood. The CDR3 is CASSLDQGSNEKLFF. CDR3 nucleotide sequence: TGTGCCAGCAGCTTGGACCAGGGGTCTAATGAAAAACTGTTTTTT.